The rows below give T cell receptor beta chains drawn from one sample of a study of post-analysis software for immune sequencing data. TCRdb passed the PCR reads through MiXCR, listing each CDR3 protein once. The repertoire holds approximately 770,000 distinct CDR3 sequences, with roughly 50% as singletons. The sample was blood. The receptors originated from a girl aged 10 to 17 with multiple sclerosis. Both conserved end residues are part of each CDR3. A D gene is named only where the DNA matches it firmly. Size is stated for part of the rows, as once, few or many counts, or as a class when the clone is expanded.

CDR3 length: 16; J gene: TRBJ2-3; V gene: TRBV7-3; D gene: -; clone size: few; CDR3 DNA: TGTGCCAGCAGCTTAGGGGCAGCGGCCTTCACAGATACGCAGTATTTT; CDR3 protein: CASSLGAAAFTDTQYF
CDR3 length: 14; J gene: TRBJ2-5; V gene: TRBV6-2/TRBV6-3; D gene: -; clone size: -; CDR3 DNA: TGTGCCAGCAGTTGGGCACAGATCCAAGAGACCCAGTACTTC; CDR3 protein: CASSWAQIQETQYF
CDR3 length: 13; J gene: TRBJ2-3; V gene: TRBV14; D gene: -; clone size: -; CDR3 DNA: TGTGCCAGCAGCTCCCCCCCTGGCGGTACGCAGTATTTT; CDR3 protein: CASSSPPGGTQYF
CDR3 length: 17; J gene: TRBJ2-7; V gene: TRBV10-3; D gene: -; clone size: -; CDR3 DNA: TGTGCCATCAGTGAGTCGATTGGCAGGGCTCACTCCTACGAGCAGTACTTC; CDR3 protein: CAISESIGRAHSYEQYF
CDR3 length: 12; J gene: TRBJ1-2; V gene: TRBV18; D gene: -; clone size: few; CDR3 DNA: TGTGCCGTCCAGGACGGACTCTATGGCTACACCTTC; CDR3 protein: CAVQDGLYGYTF
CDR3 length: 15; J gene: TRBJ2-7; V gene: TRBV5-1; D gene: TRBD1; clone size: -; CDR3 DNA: TGCGCCAGCAGCTTGGAGACAGGGTTGACGGGCGAGCAGTACTTC; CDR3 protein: CASSLETGLTGEQYF
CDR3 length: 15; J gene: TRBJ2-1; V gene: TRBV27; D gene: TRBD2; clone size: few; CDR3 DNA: TGTGCCTCCCGACTAGCGTCGAGCTCCTACAATGAGCAGTTCTTC; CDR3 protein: CASRLASSSYNEQFF
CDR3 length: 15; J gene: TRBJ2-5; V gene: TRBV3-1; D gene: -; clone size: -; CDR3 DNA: TGTGCCAGCAGCCCGGGGGTAGCGGACCAAGAGACCCAGTACTTC; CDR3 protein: CASSPGVADQETQYF
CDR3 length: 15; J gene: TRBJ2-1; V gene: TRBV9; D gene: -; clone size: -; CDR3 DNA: TGTGCCAGCAGCGTAGTTGAGACTAGAGGGAATGAGCAGTTCTTC; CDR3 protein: CASSVVETRGNEQFF
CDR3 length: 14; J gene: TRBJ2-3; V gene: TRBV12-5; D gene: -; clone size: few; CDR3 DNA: TGTGCTAGTGGTTTGGTAGGGAAACCGGATACGCAGTATTTT; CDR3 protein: CASGLVGKPDTQYF
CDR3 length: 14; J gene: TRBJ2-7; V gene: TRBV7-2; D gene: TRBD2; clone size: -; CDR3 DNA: TGTGCCAGCAAGAGGGGACTACCCTCCTACGAGCAGTACTTC; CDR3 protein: CASKRGLPSYEQYF
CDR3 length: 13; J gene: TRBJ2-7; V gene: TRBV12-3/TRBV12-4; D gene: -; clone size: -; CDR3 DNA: TGTGCCAGCAGTTTATCCGTATCCGGCGAGCAGTACTTC; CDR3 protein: CASSLSVSGEQYF
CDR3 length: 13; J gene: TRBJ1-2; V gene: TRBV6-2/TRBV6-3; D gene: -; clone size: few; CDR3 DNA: TGTGCCAGCAGTCCCTCCAATGGTGGAGGCTACACCTTC; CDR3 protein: CASSPSNGGGYTF
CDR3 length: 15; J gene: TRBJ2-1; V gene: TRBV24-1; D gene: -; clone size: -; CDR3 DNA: TGTGCCACCAGTGATTTCGGCAGGGAAGGAAATGAGCAGTTCTTC; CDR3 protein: CATSDFGREGNEQFF